These T cell receptor beta chains were read from a single sample in a study of T-cell memory formation after mild COVID-19. TCRdb re-derived calls from the 5' RACE reads in MiXCR, one entry per CDR3 protein. The profile covers approximately 570,000 distinct CDR3 sequences, with about a sixth appearing a single time and about 12% taken by the ten largest. The sample was PBMCs or a T cell subset sorted from them (not recorded which). The receptors originated from an adult woman who had mild COVID-19 (a few samples of this study predate the infection). Cell type and time point are not known. The CDR3 runs from the conserved cysteine through the conserved F or W. Fields, in order: V gene, J gene, D gene, clone size, CDR3 DNA, CDR3 protein. A D gene is named only where the DNA matches it firmly. Some rows have no size entry. The others give once, few or many, or a class for an expanded clone.

v_call: TRBV12-3/TRBV12-4
j_call: TRBJ2-7
d_call: TRBD2
clone_size: NA
cdr3_nt: TGTGCCAGCAGTTCCCGAGCGGGAGGGCCTTACGAGCAGTACTTC
cdr3_aa: CASSSRAGGPYEQYF

v_call: TRBV3-1
j_call: TRBJ2-1
d_call: NA
clone_size: NA
cdr3_nt: TGTGCCAGCAGCAACGCGGGACAAAGAAATGAGCAGTTCTTC
cdr3_aa: CASSNAGQRNEQFF

v_call: TRBV7-2
j_call: TRBJ1-1
d_call: NA
clone_size: NA
cdr3_nt: TGTGCCAGCAGCTTAGTGGTCGCTGAAGCTTTCTTT
cdr3_aa: CASSLVVAEAFF

v_call: TRBV5-4
j_call: TRBJ2-7
d_call: NA
clone_size: few
cdr3_nt: TGTGCCAGCAGCTTGGCTTTGGCGGGGTCTCAATACGAGCAGTACTTC
cdr3_aa: CASSLALAGSQYEQYF

v_call: TRBV7-9
j_call: TRBJ2-1
d_call: NA
clone_size: few
cdr3_nt: TGTGCCAGCAGCTTACCCGCCCCCAATGAGCAGTTCTTC
cdr3_aa: CASSLPAPNEQFF

v_call: TRBV29-1
j_call: TRBJ1-5
d_call: NA
clone_size: NA
cdr3_nt: TGCAGCGTTGAAAGTGGAGTTAGCAATCAGCCCCAGCATTTT
cdr3_aa: CSVESGVSNQPQHF

v_call: TRBV7-9
j_call: TRBJ2-3
d_call: NA
clone_size: few
cdr3_nt: TGTGCCAGCAGCATAACAGAACGCACAGATACGCAGTATTTT
cdr3_aa: CASSITERTDTQYF

v_call: TRBV7-3
j_call: TRBJ1-1
d_call: NA
clone_size: NA
cdr3_nt: TGTGCCAGCAGCCCGGCGGGGGGCGCTTGGTCCGCTGAAGCTTTCTTT
cdr3_aa: CASSPAGGAWSAEAFF

v_call: TRBV9
j_call: TRBJ2-3
d_call: NA
clone_size: few
cdr3_nt: TGTGCCAGCAGCGTAGGACAGGCCACAGATACGCAGTATTTT
cdr3_aa: CASSVGQATDTQYF

v_call: TRBV7-9
j_call: TRBJ1-1
d_call: NA
clone_size: few
cdr3_nt: TGTGCCAGCAGCGCCCGACCGTCGGACAAGAACACTGAAGCTTTCTTT
cdr3_aa: CASSARPSDKNTEAFF

v_call: TRBV6-2/TRBV6-3
j_call: TRBJ2-1
d_call: NA
clone_size: NA
cdr3_nt: TGTGCCAGCAGTTACTCCCAGCGGGAGCAGTTCTTC
cdr3_aa: CASSYSQREQFF

v_call: TRBV15
j_call: TRBJ1-3
d_call: TRBD1
clone_size: many
cdr3_nt: TGTGCCACCAGCAGAGATCCATCCGAGACAGGGGGCTTTGGAAACACCATATATTTT
cdr3_aa: CATSRDPSETGGFGNTIYF

v_call: TRBV9
j_call: TRBJ2-1
d_call: NA
clone_size: NA
cdr3_nt: TGTGCCAGCAGCGTAGCAGGGAGTCGCTCCTACAATGAGCAGTTCTTC
cdr3_aa: CASSVAGSRSYNEQFF

v_call: TRBV7-8
j_call: TRBJ2-2
d_call: NA
clone_size: few
cdr3_nt: TGTGCCAGCAGCTTAACGAGGACTTTGGCCACCGGGGAGCTGTTTTTT
cdr3_aa: CASSLTRTLATGELFF

v_call: TRBV18
j_call: TRBJ1-1
d_call: NA
clone_size: few
cdr3_nt: TGTGCCAGCTCACCACATGGGACTCTGAACACTGAAGCTTTCTTT
cdr3_aa: CASSPHGTLNTEAFF

v_call: TRBV20-1
j_call: TRBJ1-3
d_call: NA
clone_size: few
cdr3_nt: TGCAGTGCTAGCGGATCTGGGAGGCGCGGAAACACCATATATTTT
cdr3_aa: CSASGSGRRGNTIYF

v_call: TRBV5-1
j_call: TRBJ2-2
d_call: TRBD2
clone_size: many
cdr3_nt: TGCGCCAGCAGCCTACTCCCCGGAGCGGGGGGGCCGATCGGGGAGCTGTTTTTT
cdr3_aa: CASSLLPGAGGPIGELFF

v_call: TRBV19
j_call: TRBJ2-7
d_call: NA
clone_size: few
cdr3_nt: TGTGCCAGTAGTAACCCGGGACTCCTCTCCGAGCAGTACTTC
cdr3_aa: CASSNPGLLSEQYF

v_call: TRBV29-1
j_call: TRBJ2-7
d_call: NA
clone_size: NA
cdr3_nt: TGCAGCGTGAAGCGGTCCTACGAGCAGTACTTC
cdr3_aa: CSVKRSYEQYF

v_call: TRBV20-1
j_call: TRBJ1-2
d_call: NA
clone_size: few
cdr3_nt: TGCAGTGCTCCCCCGGGGACCTATGGCTACACCTTC
cdr3_aa: CSAPPGTYGYTF

v_call: TRBV6-2/TRBV6-3
j_call: TRBJ2-1
d_call: TRBD2
clone_size: few
cdr3_nt: TGTGCCAGCAGTTTCCCCTGGGAAGGACTAGCGGACATTAGCTCCTACAATGAGCAGTTCTTC
cdr3_aa: CASSFPWEGLADISSYNEQFF

v_call: TRBV3-1
j_call: TRBJ2-7
d_call: NA
clone_size: NA
cdr3_nt: TGTGCCAGCAGCCAAGAAGGAAGGGTGCAGTACTTC
cdr3_aa: CASSQEGRVQYF

v_call: TRBV4-3
j_call: TRBJ2-1
d_call: TRBD2
clone_size: NA
cdr3_nt: TGCGCCAGCAGCCAAGACACGGGGAGCGGGAGCAATGAGCAGTTCTTC
cdr3_aa: CASSQDTGSGSNEQFF